This T cell receptor beta chain was sequenced during a study of blood T cell repertoires in COVID-19. Authors' data handling: How many nucleated cells were present was estimated from reference gene primer amplification. The method was immunoSEQ multiplex PCR; TCRdb's version includes in-frame clones alone and lacks a portion of them. V, J and clone size were drawn from that table, and D and trimming were deduced from the DNA. This sample has about 130,000 clones; about 81% occur once, and the top ten carry about 18%. Germline assignment: CDR1 SGHNT and CDR2 YENEEA. Trimming pared 5 bases from V and 7 bases from J, leaving 11 bases between. CDR3 length: 12 amino acids.

This sequence originates from a man aged 25-40 years with COVID-19, enrolled during active disease. The V call is TRBV11-3, the J call TRBJ1-1; no definite D call. What was sequenced was peripheral blood. This CDR3 reads CASSRRGVEAFF. CDR3 sequence (DNA): TGTGCCAGCAGCCGTCGGGGAGTTGAAGCTTTCTTT.